Detailed here is one T cell receptor beta chain. No antigen is known for it. No much larger clonotype is one base removed from it; base qualities were not supplied. Participants in the prospective study were aged roughly 18 to 89 years, lived in under 30 United States geographic areas, and enrolled through a virtual design. Cohort assignment in the prospective study relied on participant-reported clinical history from a screening survey and a study questionnaire. In the prospective study, mobile phlebotomists collected whole blood, serum and a nasopharyngeal or oropharyngeal swab from each participant. Prospective study participants could optionally give additional blood draws and questionnaires over a roughly 2-month period. Prospective study blood samples were shipped either frozen or at room temperature before DNA extraction. TCRbeta CDR3 regions were amplified from genomic DNA using the immunoSEQ Assay, a bias-controlled multiplex PCR. On the authors' methods: Nucleated cell counts per sample were estimated from amplification of reference gene primers within the assay. To quantify the absolute abundance of each unique TCRbeta CDR3 rearrangement, sequence reads were collapsed and filtered. Productive Simpson clonality was computed per sample as the square root of Simpson's diversity index over productive rearrangements. The clones in this table, taken by TCRdb from immuneACCESS, are in-frame only. Not every clone is retained; where verified, under half of the shortfall comes from an unresolved V gene, and the cause of the rest is unknown. That table is the source of V, J and clone size, and D and trimming were worked out from the DNA. The sample yields under 250,000 clones; just under 90% were counted once. 3.5% to 4% of the sample comes from the top ten.

The sample belongs to a study of blood T cell repertoires in COVID-19 (dated by TCRdb to 2020 to 2022). Describing the broader study: Samples from collaborators originated in the United States, Italy and Spain and spanned both the acute and convalescent phases of COVID-19. The prospective study material was composed of cDNA or gDNA derived from T cells, B-cell-depleted T cells, or PBMCs. Deeply sampled blood TCRbeta repertoires from subjects exposed to, actively infected with, or recovered from COVID-19 were included in the dataset. The repertoires were made available in a free public database intended to serve as a resource for research on the immune response to SARS-CoV-2. The samples were drawn from the first 160 participants of the ongoing ImmuneRACE study and from 1,254 subjects provided by 6 global collaborators. Sample metadata almost always included a de-identified subject ID, COVID-19 status, age in years and sex. HLA class I and class II types, where available, came from metadata supplied by the sample provider rather than from assay-based typing.

The V end gives up 0 bases and the J end 5 bases, leaving 3 bases in the junction not matched to a gene. There are 14 amino acids in the CDR3, from cysteine to phenylalanine inclusive. Only CDR3 DNA is held: 42 bases, read in frame from base 1. CDR1 and CDR2 (SGHDT, YYEEEE) derive from the germline V gene. What the authors observed across the whole study: The amount of clinical and demographic metadata varied by source and participant and was provided uncurated.

The source is a woman under 40 with acute COVID-19. The rearrangement combines TRBV5-6 with TRBJ1-1; 8 junctional bases match TRBD1. Material: PBMCs or T cells enriched from blood (not recorded which). This receptor has the CDR3 CASSLDRGKTEAFF. The nucleotide sequence reads TGTGCCAGCAGCTTGGACAGGGGGAAGACTGAAGCTTTCTTT.